This T cell receptor beta chain was captured in a study of blood T cell repertoires in COVID-19. Overall study: Sites across the United States, Italy and Spain contributed samples from acute and convalescent COVID-19. PBMCs, B-cell-depleted T cells, or T cells provided the cDNA or gDNA that made up the material.

Authors' processing steps: Scientists estimated how many nucleated cells there were by amplifying reference gene primers. Method: immunoSEQ multiplex PCR; TCRdb's copy keeps in-frame clones and lacks some. D and trimming come from the DNA, and the V and J calls and clone size come from that table. The table lists roughly 180,000 clones, about 75% of them singletons. The material sequenced was peripheral blood. The origin of this receptor is a woman in her fifties or sixties with active or convalescent COVID-19.

As DNA, the CDR3 is TGTGCCATCAGTGAGTACGGGACAGGACACACCGAGCAGTACTTC. Encoded protein: CAISEYGTGHTEQYF. The chain has TRBV10-3 and TRBJ2-7; 8 nucleotides agree with TRBD1. The trim removed 1 base at V and 6 bases at J, leaving 8 bases unmatched. Germline V lookup: CDR1 ENHRY, CDR2 SYGVKD. The CDR3 covers 15 residues.